A selection of T cell receptor beta chains follows, all from one sample in a study of blood T cell repertoires in COVID-19. Repertoires were generated with immunoSEQ multiplex PCR, while TCRdb's copy carries only in-frame clones and drops some. The sample shows about 120,000 clones, around 83% of them seen only once. Specimen: peripheral blood. These receptor sequences come from an elderly man with active or convalescent COVID-19. The CDR3 runs from the conserved cysteine through the conserved F or W.

>TRBV28
CASSKLDSPEKLFF
>TRBV29-1
CSVGTDTEAFF
>TRBV5-1
CASRPGSRETQYF
>TRBV5-1
CASSLAPQGAGELFF
>TRBV11-3
CASSLDILDEQYF
>TRBV7-2
CASSLASGGVSYEQYF
>TRBV28
CASTDSTNYGYTF
>TRBV6-5
CASGGARGYTF
>TRBV5-5
CASSLVPGGNGYTF
>TRBV25-1
CASSGQGFSGNTIYF
>TRBV5-6
CASSTGAPGELFF
>TRBV5-3
CARSPYRVVRQPQHF
>TRBV3-1/TRBV3-2
CASSQGPSSYEQYF
>TRBV5-4
CASSRADRERGYTF
>TRBV24-1
CATSDFPTRETQYF
>TRBV6-5
CASSPGQVSYEQYF
>TRBV30
CAWGEDRRSSGNTIYF
>TRBV18
CASSPREGSTDTQYF
>TRBV7-9
CAKGGEWGDTQYF
>TRBV3-1/TRBV3-2
CASSQGPGQSGNTIYF
>TRBV2
CASSDRESPLHF
>TRBV13
CASSAGTSGYTF